These 23 T cell receptor beta chains were all obtained from the same sample, sequenced in a study of OX40 agonist ivuxolimab in advanced cancers. This table comes from immunoSEQ multiplex PCR, and its TCRdb copy is limited to in-frame clones, with some not included. Of under 85,000 clones in the sample, 85% were seen once. Sequenced here: CD4+ or CD8+ T cells sorted from blood, sampled in a trial of the OX40 agonist ivuxolimab. Source of these receptors: an adult with an advanced solid tumor such as melanoma, head and neck, liver or kidney cancer.

J is TRBJ2-7 and V is TRBV19, with TRBD2 matching 9 bases. The J segment lost 3 bases and the V segment lost 6 bases, leaving 12 bases of the junction unmatched. The CDR3 contains 16 residues. Germline V gene data show CDR1 as LNHDA and CDR2 as SQIVND (reference sequence). The CDR3 DNA is TGTGCCAGTAGAGGGGCTAGCGGGACGAGGGGCTACGAGCAGTACTTC. This translates into CASRGASGTRGYEQYF.

The V and J genes are TRBV5-1 and TRBJ1-2, with D maybe TRBD1 (6 bases). Germline CDR1 SGHRS, CDR2 YFSETQ. CDR3 length equals 16 residues. The V and J ends lost 0 bases and 6 bases respectively, with 18 bases between them. The CDR3 sequence: CASSLAADRQGHGYTF. The CDR3 DNA follows: TGCGCCAGCAGCTTGGCCGCGGACAGACAAGGCCATGGCTACACCTTC.

This clone was recorded once. The chain links TRBV10-3 to TRBJ2-2; unclear D gene. The CDR3 extends over 12 amino acids. The V end lost 3 bases, the J end lost 14 bases, and 13 bases lay between the germline ends. The germline V gene has CDR1 ENHRY and CDR2 SYGVKD. In DNA form, the CDR3 reads TGTGCCATCAGTGATAAACGGCCCCTCCTGTTTTTT. It yields the protein CAISDKRPLLFF.

The chain recombines TRBV7-2 with TRBJ1-1; TRBD1 might be the D (5 bases). The V end was cut by 3 bases, the J end by 3 bases, with 11 bases between. Per germline, CDR1 SGHTA and CDR2 FQGNSA. This CDR3 spans 14 amino acids. The CDR3 DNA reads as TGTGCCAGCAGCTTCACAGGATTTGACACTGAAGCTTTCTTT. The encoded protein is CASSFTGFDTEAFF. Using reference TRBV7-2 and TRBJ1-1 for the parts outside the CDR3, the full variable domain is GAGVSQSPSNKVTEKGKDVELRCDPISGHTALYWYRQSLGQGLEFLIYFQGNSAPDKSGLPSDRFSAERTGGSVSTLTIQRTQQEDSAVYLCASSFTGFDTEAFFGQGTRLTVV.

This chain uses TRBV27 with TRBJ1-2, with D perhaps TRBD1 (5 bases). Germline-derived CDR1 and CDR2 are MNHEY and SMNVEV (reference sequence). V was cut by 8 bases and J by 0 bases, with 10 bases left in between. The CDR3 contains 13 residues. The CDR3 DNA reads TGTGCCAGCCGGGACGCTACTAACTATGGCTACACCTTC. Its translation: CASRDATNYGYTF.

This chain connects TRBV7-2 to TRBJ2-1, with a tentative D call TRBD2 (5 bases). The germline V and J ends were trimmed by 5 bases and 7 bases, with 12 bases remaining between them. This CDR3 is 13 amino acids long. Germline V gene data show CDR1 as SGHTA and CDR2 as FQGNSA. The CDR3 region has the DNA TGTGCCAGCAGCCCAGCCGGGGTTAATGAGCAGTTCTTC. Translation: CASSPAGVNEQFF.

This sequence joins TRBV7-2 and TRBJ2-5, with 14 bases aligning to TRBD2. With 4 bases clipped from V and 5 bases from J, the junction kept 6 bases outside the gene matches. This CDR3 region has 16 residues. The germline CDR1 and CDR2 sequences are SGHTA and FQGNSA. In DNA, the CDR3 is TGTGCCAGCAGCTCCCGACTAGCGGGGGGGGGTGAGACCCAGTACTTC. It codes for CASSSRLAGGGETQYF.

The V call is TRBV30, the J call TRBJ2-1, with 12 bases aligning to TRBD1. The CDR3 sequence is 12 residues long. Germline-derived CDR1 and CDR2 are GTSNPN and SVGIG (reference sequence). CDR3 amino acids: CTGTGGHNEQFF. CDR3 nucleotides: TGTACCGGGACAGGGGGCCACAATGAGCAGTTCTTC.

This sequence joins TRBV7-2 and TRBJ2-1; D remains unclear. The CDR3 contains 17 residues. The germline gives CDR1 SGHTA, CDR2 FQGNSA. Deletions cut 5 bases from V and 4 bases from J, with 21 bases between. For the CDR3, the DNA is TGTGCCAGCAGCCACGATGGCGTTTTGGGTCCGTACAATGAGCAGTTCTTC. Protein sequence: CASSHDGVLGPYNEQFF.

V gene TRBV10-3 combines with J gene TRBJ2-3, with 11 bases lining up with TRBD2. J gave up 6 bases and V 0 bases, and 2 bases lay outside the gene matches. This CDR3 region has 15 residues. The germline CDR1 and CDR2 sequences are ENHRY and SYGVKD. This chain's CDR3 is CAISESRTSGDTQYF. As DNA, the CDR3 is TGTGCCATCAGTGAGTCGAGGACTAGCGGGGATACGCAGTATTTT.

This chain links TRBV7-2 with TRBJ2-5; the match to TRBD2 covers 8 bases. Near its end, the DNA agrees better with TRBJ2-7, so the J call may be wrong. CDR1 is SGHTA and CDR2 is FQGNSA in the germline V gene. CDR3 length equals 14 residues. The CDR3 spells CASTSGTRTYEQYF. CDR3 nucleotides: TGTGCCAGCACCTCGGGGACTAGGACTTACGAGCAGTACTTC.

The chain couples TRBV13 to TRBJ2-7; 9 nucleotides line up with TRBD1. Germline trimming cut 0 bases from V and 1 base from J; bases unmatched to any gene: 1. Germline V gives CDR1 PRHDT, CDR2 FYEKMQ (reference sequence). This CDR3 comprises 15 residues. The CDR3 reads CASSLGGTGSYEQYF. CDR3 DNA: TGTGCCAGCAGCTTAGGGGGGACAGGGTCCTACGAGCAGTACTTC. Combining the CDR3 with reference TRBV13 and TRBJ2-7 gives the whole variable domain AAGVIQSPRHLIKEKRETATLKCYPIPRHDTVYWYQQGPGQDPQFLISFYEKMQSDKGSIPDRFSAQQFSDYHSELNMSSLELGDSALYFCASSLGGTGSYEQYFGPGTRLTVT.

The CDR3 sequence is CASSLGGDTQYF. The CDR3 DNA sequence: TGCGCCAGCAGCTTGGGGGGAGATACGCAGTATTTT. V and J are TRBV5-1 and TRBJ2-3; D ambiguous. Germline V gene data show CDR1 as SGHRS and CDR2 as YFSETQ. The CDR3 runs 12 residues. The germline V and J ends were trimmed by 0 bases and 5 bases, with 4 bases remaining between them.

There are a few counts of this clone. The chain combines TRBV6-6 with TRBJ1-5; 7 positions match TRBD1. The CDR3 length is 16 residues. V was pared by 4 bases and J by 5 bases, with 11 bases of the junction left unmatched. Germline V gene data show CDR1 as MNHNY and CDR2 as SVGAGI (reference sequence). CDR3 region: CASSSTYNTGDQPQHF. Written as DNA, the CDR3 is TGTGCCAGCAGTTCCACCTATAACACAGGGGATCAGCCCCAGCATTTT.

This chain uses TRBV5-4 with TRBJ2-5, with TRBD2 matching over 9 bases. The CDR3 spans 14 residues. CDR1 SGHNT and CDR2 YYREEE come from the germline V gene (reference sequence). The V gene end was trimmed by 1 base and the J gene end by 4 bases; junction bases not matched to a gene: 2. CDR3 DNA sequence: TGTGCCAGCAGCTTGAAACTAGCGGGAGAGACCCAGTACTTC. It yields the protein CASSLKLAGETQYF.

The chain combines TRBV5-8 with TRBJ1-4; D remains ambiguous. CDR3 length: 16 amino acids. CDR1 is SGHTS and CDR2 is YDEGEE in the germline V gene. Trimming removed 4 bases at V and 4 bases at J, with 17 bases between. CDR3 amino acids: CASSHDWTDYNEKLFF. The CDR3 bases are TGTGCCAGCAGCCATGACTGGACGGACTATAATGAAAAACTGTTTTTT.

The V call is TRBV6-5, the J call TRBJ1-2; D is perhaps TRBD1 (5 bases). Germline CDR1 reads MNHEY; CDR2 reads SVGAGI. Trimming cost V 4 bases and J 2 bases, with 14 bases left between them. This CDR3 contains 15 residues. CDR3 sequence: CASSSSGGSNYGYTF. The CDR3, as DNA: TGTGCCAGCAGTTCCTCCGGGGGGTCAAACTATGGCTACACCTTC.

V and J are TRBV7-6 and TRBJ2-1, with 7 positions matching TRBD2. Trimming took 4 bases from V and 7 from J; bases not matched to a gene: 13. CDR1 is SGHVS and CDR2 is FNYEAQ in the germline V gene. The length of the CDR3 is 16 residues. CDR3: CASSSLAGARPNEQFF. The CDR3 DNA reads as TGTGCCAGCAGCTCATTGGCGGGAGCCCGTCCTAATGAGCAGTTCTTC.

The gene calls are TRBV7-2 and TRBJ2-1; D is unresolved. The germline CDR1 and CDR2 sequences are SGHTA and FQGNSA. Trimming removed 2 bases at V and 9 bases at J, with 5 bases between. This CDR3 is built from 11 residues. The CDR3 DNA reads TGTGCCAGCAGCTTATATCTTGAGCAGTTCTTC. Its translation is CASSLYLEQFF.

This chain connects TRBV28 to TRBJ1-1; D uncertain. The CDR3 contains 12 residues. V was clipped by 6 bases and J by 5 bases, with 10 bases between them. Per the germline V gene, CDR1 is MDHEN and CDR2 is SYDVKM. CDR3: CASRARWTEAFF. The CDR3 DNA reads as TGTGCCAGCAGGGCGCGGTGGACTGAAGCTTTCTTT.

This chain uses TRBV7-3 with TRBJ2-7, with unresolved D. The germline V gene encodes CDR1 SGHTA and CDR2 FQGTGA. The ends were cut back, 5 bases at V and 0 bases at J, with 11 bases in the middle. The CDR3 runs to 14 residues. CDR3 residues: CASSPQTHSYEQYF. The CDR3 coding sequence is TGTGCCAGCAGCCCCCAGACACACTCCTACGAGCAGTACTTC.

V gene TRBV7-2 combines with J gene TRBJ1-2, with D perhaps matching TRBD1 (6 bases). V shed 6 bases and J shed 7 bases, with 15 bases lying between them. CDR1 SGHTA and CDR2 FQGNSA come from the germline V gene. The CDR3 length is 13 residues. The CDR3 loop is CASSIAQGLGYTF. The CDR3 DNA is TGTGCCAGCAGTATCGCCCAGGGGCTTGGCTACACCTTC.

The rearrangement joins TRBV6-5 to TRBJ2-3; D is ambiguous. V lost 7 bases to trimming and J lost 5 bases, with 10 bases between them. Per the germline V gene, CDR1 is MNHEY and CDR2 is SVGAGI. The CDR3 covers 12 residues. CDR3 amino acids: CASKTRRDTQYF. The CDR3 nucleotides are TGTGCCAGCAAGACCCGGAGAGATACGCAGTATTTT.